Included here is one TCR beta chain sequence, with context. The germline V gene encodes CDR1 SGHAT and CDR2 FQNNGV. This CDR3 is built from 13 residues. V shed 4 bases and J shed 8 bases, with 14 bases lying between them. The sample is drawn from a study of cytomegalovirus exposure and HLA in healthy donors. In the PCR, 60 Vbeta and 13 Jbeta primers were used. Produced via immunoSEQ multiplex PCR; TCRdb's table is partial and in-frame only. The table shows about 160,000 clones, with approximately 72% occurring only once. This sequence joins TRBV11-2 and TRBJ1-2; a weak D match, TRBD1 (5 bases). The TCR sequence derives from a female donor in good health and CMV-seronegative. Sequences were obtained from PBMCs. The CDR3 region has the DNA TGTGCCAGCAGCTCCCTTAAAGGGGAAGGCTACACCTTC. Protein: CASSSLKGEGYTF.